This T cell receptor (beta chain) was sequenced in a study of blood T cell repertoires in COVID-19. Participants were aged about 18 to 100 years, lived in around 22 US areas, and enrolled virtually. Allocation to cohorts depended on clinical history reported by the participants. Resolution of symptoms, clearance, or two negative PCRs was present in recovered Cohort 3 donors. J gave up 6 bases and V 6 bases, and 7 bases lay outside the gene matches. The CDR3 is made up of 14 amino acids. Per germline, CDR1 MDHEN and CDR2 SYDVKM. The assay was immunoSEQ multiplex PCR, and TCRdb's table has in-frame clones only and misses some. The sample contains roughly 280,000 clones, about 87% of which appear only once.

The chain couples TRBV28 to TRBJ2-1; the match to TRBD1 covers 8 bases. The receptor was derived from a woman between 45 and 65 years old who had recovered from COVID-19. The sample taken for sequencing was PBMCs or T cells enriched from blood (not recorded which). The CDR3 nucleotides are TGTGCCAGCAGACGGACAGGGATAATCAATGAGCAGTTCTTC. This sequence encodes CASRRTGIINEQFF.